These T cell receptor beta chains were read from a single sample in a study of identical twins. TCRdb fed the 5' RACE reads into MiXCR, producing one record per CDR3 protein. The sample includes 200,000 to 250,000 distinct CDR3 sequences, more than 6.5% of them seen just once. The data were also submitted as part of a second study, on yellow fever vaccine responses in identical twins.

The sequencing input was memory (CD45RO+) T cells sorted from blood. Source of these receptors: a woman in her late teens or twenties in good health. CDR3s include the opening cysteine and the closing phenylalanine or tryptophan. The D gene is left open where the match is weak. Clone sizes are given selectively: once, few, many, or a class where the clone is expanded.

few | TRBJ1-4 | TRBD1 | TRBV28 | TGTGCCAGCAGTACTCAAACAGGGGTCGGGGAAAAACTGTTTTTT | CASSTQTGVGEKLFF
many | TRBJ2-1 | TRBD1 | TRBV12-3/TRBV12-4 | TGTGCCAGCAGCTATGTTCAGGGGGAGAATGAGCAGTTCTTC | CASSYVQGENEQFF
. | TRBJ2-3 | TRBD2 | TRBV20-1 | TGCAGTGCTAGGGGACTAGCGGGGTCCCTCGCAGATACGCAGTATTTT | CSARGLAGSLADTQYF
many | TRBJ2-6 | TRBD1 | TRBV28 | TGTGCCAGCAGTACCCGAGGGGGCCCTACGTTGCCTGGGGCCAACGTCCTGACTTTC | CASSTRGGPTLPGANVLTF
few | TRBJ2-2 | . | TRBV5-1 | TGCGCCAGCAAGGCAGGGACGGGCACCGGGGAGCTGTTTTTT | CASKAGTGTGELFF
few | TRBJ2-1 | TRBD1 | TRBV6-1 | TGTGCCAGCAGTCGGAGTGGGACAGGTACCTATGAGCAGTTCTTC | CASSRSGTGTYEQFF
many | TRBJ2-3 | . | TRBV29-1 | TGCAGCGTTGCCGGCCACCGGGACGAATCGATGGATACGCAGTATTTT | CSVAGHRDESMDTQYF
few | TRBJ1-5 | . | TRBV7-2 | TGTGCCAGCAGCCCCAGCCCTGGGAGCAATCAGCCCCAGCATTTT | CASSPSPGSNQPQHF
few | TRBJ1-1 | . | TRBV3-1 | TGTGCCAGCAGCCAGGTTCCAGGACAGACGGTAAACACTGAAGCTTTCTTT | CASSQVPGQTVNTEAFF
many | TRBJ1-5 | TRBD1 | TRBV6-2/TRBV6-3 | TGTGCCAGCACCAAAGGACAGGGGCGAATTAATCAGCCCCAGCATTTT | CASTKGQGRINQPQHF
few | TRBJ2-1 | TRBD2 | TRBV3-1 | TGTGCCACGGGACTAGCGGGAGGGAATGAGCAGTTCTTC | CATGLAGGNEQFF
many | TRBJ2-4 | TRBD1 | TRBV12-3/TRBV12-4 | TGTGCCAGCAGCCGGGACAGGGTGATGTCCAAAAACATTCAGTACTTC | CASSRDRVMSKNIQYF
many | TRBJ1-1 | . | TRBV29-1 | TGCAGCGTTTACAGCAACACTGAAGCTTTCTTT | CSVYSNTEAFF
. | TRBJ2-2 | TRBD1 | TRBV6-2/TRBV6-3 | TGTGCCAGCAGTTACGCGGGACAGGGTGTTTGGGAGCTGTTTTTT | CASSYAGQGVWELFF
. | TRBJ2-1 | . | TRBV10-1 | TGCGCCAGCAGTTTGAATACCGGTGAGCAGTTCTTC | CASSLNTGEQFF
many | TRBJ2-3 | . | TRBV5-1 | TGCGCCAGCAGCTTTAATGGTGTTAAAGATACGCAGTATTTT | CASSFNGVKDTQYF
. | TRBJ2-1 | . | TRBV5-1 | TGCGCCAGCAGCTTGGATGGGGGCGGGAAATTCTTC | CASSLDGGGKFF